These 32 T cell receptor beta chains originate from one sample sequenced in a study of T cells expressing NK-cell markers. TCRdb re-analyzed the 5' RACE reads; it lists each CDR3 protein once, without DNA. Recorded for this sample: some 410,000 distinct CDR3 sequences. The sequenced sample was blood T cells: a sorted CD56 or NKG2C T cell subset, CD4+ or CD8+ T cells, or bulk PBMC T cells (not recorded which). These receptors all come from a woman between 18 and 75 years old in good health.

Here the CDR3 reads CASSRDLLNTRELFF. The chain couples TRBV7-2 to TRBJ2-2; TCRdb outputs TRBD2, but without DNA this stays unchecked. Looked up from germline, CDR1 is SGHTA and CDR2 is FQGNSA. CDR3 length: 15 amino acids.

CDR3: CASSTRQGQETQYF. The V call is TRBV28, the J call TRBJ2-5; the D call of TRBD1 rests on TCRdb alone, since no DNA is present to check it. Per germline, CDR1 MDHEN and CDR2 SYDVKM. The CDR3 has 14 residues.

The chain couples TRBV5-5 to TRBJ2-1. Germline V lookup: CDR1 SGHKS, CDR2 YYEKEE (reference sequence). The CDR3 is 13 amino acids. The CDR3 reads CASSLGNIREQFF.

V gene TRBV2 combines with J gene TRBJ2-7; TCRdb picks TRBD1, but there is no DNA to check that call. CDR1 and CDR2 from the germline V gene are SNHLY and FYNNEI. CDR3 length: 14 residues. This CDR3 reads CASSVDRGRNEQYF.

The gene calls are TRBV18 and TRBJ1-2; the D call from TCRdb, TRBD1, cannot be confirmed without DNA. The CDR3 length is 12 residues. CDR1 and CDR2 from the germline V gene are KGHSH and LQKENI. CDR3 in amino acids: CASSGAVYGYTF.

CDR3 protein: CASGTGAKNIQYF. The chain couples TRBV12-3 or TRBV12-4 to TRBJ2-4. The CDR3 is made up of 13 amino acids.

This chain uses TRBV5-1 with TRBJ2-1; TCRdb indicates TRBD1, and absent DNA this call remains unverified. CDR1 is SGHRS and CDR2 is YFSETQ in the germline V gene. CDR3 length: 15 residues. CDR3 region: CASSLGGTSDNEQFF.

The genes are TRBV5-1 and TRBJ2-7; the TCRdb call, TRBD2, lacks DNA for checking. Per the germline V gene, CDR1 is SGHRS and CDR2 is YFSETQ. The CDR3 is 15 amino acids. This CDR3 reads CASAEGGAIPHEQYF. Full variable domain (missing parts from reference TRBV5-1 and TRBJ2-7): KAGVTQTPRYLIKTRGQQVTLSCSPISGHRSVSWYQQTPGQGLQFLFEYFSETQRNKGNFPGRFSGRQFSNSRSEMNVSTLELGDSALYLCASAEGGAIPHEQYFGPGTRLTVT.

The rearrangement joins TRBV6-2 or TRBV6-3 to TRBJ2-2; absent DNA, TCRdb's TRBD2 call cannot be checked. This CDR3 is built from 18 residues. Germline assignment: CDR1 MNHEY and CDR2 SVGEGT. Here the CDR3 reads CASSYRAGLAENTGELFF.

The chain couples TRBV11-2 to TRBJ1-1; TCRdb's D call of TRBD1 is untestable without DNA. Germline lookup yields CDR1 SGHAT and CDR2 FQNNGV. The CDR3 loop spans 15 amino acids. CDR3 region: CASSLAWDSTVKAFF.

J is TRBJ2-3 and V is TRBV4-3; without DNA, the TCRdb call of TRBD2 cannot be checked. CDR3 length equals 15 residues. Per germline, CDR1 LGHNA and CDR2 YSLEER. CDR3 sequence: CASSRRDSNTDTQYF.

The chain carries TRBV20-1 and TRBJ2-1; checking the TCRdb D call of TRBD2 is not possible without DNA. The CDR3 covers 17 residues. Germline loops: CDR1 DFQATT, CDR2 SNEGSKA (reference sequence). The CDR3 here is CSARDPSGTRSYNEQFF.

CDR3 loop: CASSSPGTSGEQFF. The chain combines TRBV11-2 with TRBJ2-1; the TCRdb D gene call, TRBD2, has no DNA to confirm it. The CDR3 has 14 amino acids. CDR1 and CDR2 from the germline V gene are SGHAT and FQNNGV.

The CDR3 loop reads CASSLERTVNTEAFF. The chain combines TRBV11-2 with TRBJ1-1. The CDR3 is made up of 15 amino acids. Germline lookup yields CDR1 SGHAT and CDR2 FQNNGV.

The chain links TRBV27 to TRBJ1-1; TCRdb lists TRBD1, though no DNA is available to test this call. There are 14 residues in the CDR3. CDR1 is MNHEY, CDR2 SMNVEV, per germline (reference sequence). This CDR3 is CASSWTGIVTEAFF.

CDR3 in amino acids: CASSPRTPGVTQYF. The chain has TRBV5-4 and TRBJ2-3; without DNA, the TCRdb call of TRBD1 cannot be checked. The germline V gene encodes CDR1 SGHNT and CDR2 YYREEE (reference sequence). CDR3 length: 14 amino acids.

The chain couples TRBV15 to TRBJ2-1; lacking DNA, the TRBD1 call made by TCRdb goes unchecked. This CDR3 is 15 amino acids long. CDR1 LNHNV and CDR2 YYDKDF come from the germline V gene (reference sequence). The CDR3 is CATSRGDRGPDEQFF.

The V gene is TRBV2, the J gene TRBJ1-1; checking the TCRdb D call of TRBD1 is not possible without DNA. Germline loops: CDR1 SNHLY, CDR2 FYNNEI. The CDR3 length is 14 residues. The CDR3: CASSWTGGGTEAFF.

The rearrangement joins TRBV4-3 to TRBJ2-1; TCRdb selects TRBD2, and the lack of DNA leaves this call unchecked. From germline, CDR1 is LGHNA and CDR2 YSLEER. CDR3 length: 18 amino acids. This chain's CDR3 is CASSQDLTEGLVWDEQFF.

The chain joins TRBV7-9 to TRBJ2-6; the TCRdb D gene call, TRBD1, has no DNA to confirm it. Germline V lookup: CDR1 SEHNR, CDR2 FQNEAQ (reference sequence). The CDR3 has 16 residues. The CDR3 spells CASSPNRVSGANVLTF.

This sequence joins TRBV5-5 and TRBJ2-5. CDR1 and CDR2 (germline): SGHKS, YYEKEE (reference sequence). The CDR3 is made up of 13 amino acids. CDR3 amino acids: CASSQRSQETQYF. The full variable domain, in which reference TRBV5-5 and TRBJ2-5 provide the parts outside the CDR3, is DAGVTQSPTHLIKTRGQQVTLRCSPISGHKSVSWYQQVLGQGPQFIFQYYEKEERGRGNFPDRFSARQFPNYSSELNVNALLLGDSALYLCASSQRSQETQYFGPGTRLLVL.

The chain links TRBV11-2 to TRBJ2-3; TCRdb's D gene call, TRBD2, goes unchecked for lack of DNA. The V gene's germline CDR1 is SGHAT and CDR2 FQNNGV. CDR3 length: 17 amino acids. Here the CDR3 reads CASSFEGYSPSTDTQYF.

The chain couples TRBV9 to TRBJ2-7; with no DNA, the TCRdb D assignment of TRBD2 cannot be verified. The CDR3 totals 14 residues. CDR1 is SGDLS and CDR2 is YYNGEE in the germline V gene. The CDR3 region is CASSVHGRTDEQYF. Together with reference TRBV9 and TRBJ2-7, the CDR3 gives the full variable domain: DSGVTQTPKHLITATGQRVTLRCSPRSGDLSVYWYQQSLDQGLQFLIQYYNGEERAKGNILERFSAQQFPDLHSELNLSSLELGDSALYFCASSVHGRTDEQYFGPGTRLTVT.

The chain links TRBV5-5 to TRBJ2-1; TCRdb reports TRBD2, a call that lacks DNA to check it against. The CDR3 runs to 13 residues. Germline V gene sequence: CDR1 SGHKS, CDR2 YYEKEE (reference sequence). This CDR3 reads CASSLGRPVEQFF.

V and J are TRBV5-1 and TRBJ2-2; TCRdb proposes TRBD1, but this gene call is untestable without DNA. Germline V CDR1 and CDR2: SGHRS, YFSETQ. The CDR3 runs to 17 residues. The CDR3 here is CASSLQGWTGDTGELFF.

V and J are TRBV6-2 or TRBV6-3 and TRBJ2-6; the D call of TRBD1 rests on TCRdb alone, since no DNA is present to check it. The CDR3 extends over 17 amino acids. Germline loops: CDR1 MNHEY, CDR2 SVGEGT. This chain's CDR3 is CASSDVGGNSGANVLTF.

CDR3: CSASDVRRADTQYF. The rearrangement uses TRBV20-1 and TRBJ2-3; without DNA, the TCRdb call of TRBD2 cannot be checked. CDR1 and CDR2 (germline): DFQATT, SNEGSKA (reference sequence). This CDR3 is 14 amino acids long.

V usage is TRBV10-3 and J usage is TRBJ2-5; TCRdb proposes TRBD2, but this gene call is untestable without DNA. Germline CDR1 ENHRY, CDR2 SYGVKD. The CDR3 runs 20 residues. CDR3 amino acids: CAISEGGLAGSGGRQETQYF.

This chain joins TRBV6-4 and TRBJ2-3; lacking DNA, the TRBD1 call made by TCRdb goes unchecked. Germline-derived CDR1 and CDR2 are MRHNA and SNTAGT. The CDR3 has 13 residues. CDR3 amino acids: CASSDSPEDTQYF.

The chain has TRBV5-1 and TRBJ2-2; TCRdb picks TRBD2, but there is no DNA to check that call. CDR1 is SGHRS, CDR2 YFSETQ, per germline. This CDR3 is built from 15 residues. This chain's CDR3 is CASSLALPRTGELFF.

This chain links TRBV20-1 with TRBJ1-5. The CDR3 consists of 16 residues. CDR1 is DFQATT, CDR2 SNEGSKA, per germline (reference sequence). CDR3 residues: CSATEGRPRINQPQHF.

CDR3 loop: CASSQGQGALKETQYF. J is TRBJ2-5 and V is TRBV4-3; the D call from TCRdb, TRBD1, cannot be confirmed without DNA. The V gene's germline CDR1 is LGHNA and CDR2 YSLEER. CDR3 size: 16 residues.